The 27 T cell receptor beta chains below were found in one sample sequenced in a study of T cells in Graves' hyperthyroidism and ophthalmopathy. Template material for amplifying TCR beta CDR3 regions consisted of RNA transcripts. An initial round of RT-PCR targeting the TCR CDR3 relied on the HTBI primer set. TCRdb itself ran the multiplex PCR reads through MiXCR, one entry per CDR3 protein. Here the sample spans about 600,000 distinct CDR3 sequences, 16% being singletons. Sequenced: blood. Receptors originate from a woman aged 40 to 55 with Graves' ophthalmopathy.

This clonotype occurred a few times. The chain is built from TRBV7-8 and TRBJ1-1; perhaps TRBD1 as D (5 bases). There are 16 residues in the CDR3. V lost 0 bases, J lost 5 bases, and 16 bases lay in between. CDR1 and CDR2 from the germline V gene are SGHVS and FQNEAQ. The CDR3 DNA reads as TGTGCCAGCAGCTTAGCAGGGAGGGGTTGGGGGACTGAAGCTTTCTTT. Its translation: CASSLAGRGWGTEAFF.

This clonotype showed up just a few times. V usage is TRBV6-1 and J usage is TRBJ1-1, with TRBD1 as a possible D gene (6 bases). The CDR3 runs to 13 residues. Trimming stripped 7 bases from V and 4 bases from J, with 13 bases between. The germline V gene encodes CDR1 MNHNS and CDR2 SASEGT. The CDR3: CASIRGGGTEAFF. CDR3 bases: TGTGCCAGCATTCGAGGGGGGGGCACTGAAGCTTTCTTT.

This clonotype was seen many times. This chain uses TRBV7-9 with TRBJ2-5; no firm D call. The CDR3 totals 15 residues. Germline CDR1 SEHNR, CDR2 FQNEAQ (reference sequence). Trimming shortened V by 1 base and J by 5 bases, and 14 bases separated the two germline ends. For the CDR3, the DNA is TGTGCCAGCAGCTTAGTGGCTGGTTCTCGGGAGACCCAGTACTTC. Translating it yields CASSLVAGSRETQYF.

This clonotype was counted many times. V gene TRBV7-9 combines with J gene TRBJ2-7; D is perhaps TRBD2 (6 bases). Trimming removed 3 bases at V and 2 bases at J, with 8 bases between. CDR3 length: 13 residues. The germline V gene has CDR1 SEHNR and CDR2 FQNEAQ (reference sequence). CDR3 residues: CASSLGGTYEQYF. CDR3 DNA: TGTGCCAGCAGCTTGGGGGGAACCTACGAGCAGTACTTC.

This clonotype was recorded many times. This chain uses TRBV6-5 with TRBJ2-5; D might be TRBD2 (5 bases). Per the germline V gene, CDR1 is MNHEY and CDR2 is SVGAGI. CDR3 length equals 14 residues. V was pared by 1 base and J by 0 bases, with 6 bases between. CDR3 nucleotide sequence: TGTGCCAGCAGTTACTACGGGAACCAAGAGACCCAGTACTTC. Translated: CASSYYGNQETQYF.

The CDR3 DNA reads TGCGCCAACTCCCCGCGGGGGTTTTTAACAGATACGCAGTATTTT. Protein: CANSPRGFLTDTQYF. The chain uses TRBV5-1 and TRBJ2-3; 7 positions agree with TRBD2. The CDR3 length is 15 residues. The ends lost 9 bases at V and 3 bases at J; junction bases unmatched: 13. From germline, CDR1 is SGHRS and CDR2 YFSETQ.

The chain joins TRBV2 to TRBJ1-5; unclear D gene. The germline V gene encodes CDR1 SNHLY and CDR2 FYNNEI. Trimming removed 2 bases from V and 6 bases from J, with 14 bases in between. The CDR3 consists of 15 residues. In nucleotides, the CDR3 is TGTGCCAGCAGTGAAATGACAACAAGAGGTCAGCCCCAGCATTTT. Translating it yields CASSEMTTRGQPQHF.

This clonotype came up many times. The chain employs TRBV28 and TRBJ2-7, with TRBD1 matching 7 bases. The V gene end was trimmed by 5 bases and the J gene end by 1 base; junction bases not matched to a gene: 8. Germline V lookup: CDR1 MDHEN, CDR2 SYDVKM. The CDR3 runs to 15 residues. CDR3 region: CASSAKGRGSYEQYF. CDR3 bases: TGTGCCAGCAGTGCCAAGGGCAGGGGGTCCTACGAGCAGTACTTC.

This clonotype was counted ten times or more. The chain links TRBV2 to TRBJ2-3, with D possibly being TRBD2 (5 bases). Looked up from germline, CDR1 is SNHLY and CDR2 is FYNNEI. The CDR3 covers 12 residues. Trimming left V 7 bases short and J 5 bases short, with 10 bases between. Here the CDR3 DNA reads TGTGCCAGCAACGGAGGCGGAGATACGCAGTATTTT. Translation: CASNGGGDTQYF.

This sequence joins TRBV3-1 and TRBJ2-5, with TRBD2 matching 8 bases. V lost 4 bases and J lost 3; bases outside the gene matches: 4. The CDR3 is 14 residues long. In germline, CDR1 is LGHDT, CDR2 YNNKEL (reference sequence). The CDR3 nucleotides read TGTGCCAGCAGCCTTAGCGGGATCAAAGAGACCCAGTACTTC. As protein: CASSLSGIKETQYF.

This clonotype was observed at least ten times. The chain has TRBV10-3 and TRBJ1-1, with a weak D call TRBD1 (6 bases). Germline lookup yields CDR1 ENHRY and CDR2 SYGVKD. Trimming took 9 bases from V and 0 from J, leaving 11 bases between them. The CDR3 contains 13 residues. CDR3 sequence: CAIQDSLNTEAFF. The CDR3 DNA sequence: TGTGCCATTCAGGACAGCTTGAACACTGAAGCTTTCTTT.

The chain combines TRBV5-8 with TRBJ2-7, with 8 positions matching TRBD1. Germline V gene data show CDR1 as SGHTS and CDR2 as YDEGEE. CDR3 length equals 17 residues. The trim removed 2 bases at V and 7 bases at J, leaving 17 bases unmatched. The CDR3 loop is CASSFHRGFTLVGEQYF. The CDR3, as DNA: TGTGCCAGCAGCTTTCACAGGGGGTTCACCCTTGTGGGGGAGCAGTACTTC.

This clonotype was seen more than once but under ten times. CDR3 nucleotides: TGTGCCAGCAGCTCCTTAACCGGGACGACTGAAAAACTGTTTTTT. It is translated as CASSSLTGTTEKLFF. The chain employs TRBV7-9 and TRBJ1-4; tentative D call: TRBD1 (5 bases). The CDR3 covers 15 residues. From germline, CDR1 is SEHNR and CDR2 FQNEAQ (reference sequence). V was clipped by 4 bases and J by 7 bases, with 16 bases between them.

There are many counts of this clonotype. For the CDR3, the DNA is TGTGCCAGCAGCCTGACGAATTGGCAGCCCCAGCATTTT. This encodes CASSLTNWQPQHF. The J gene is TRBJ1-5, the V gene TRBV7-6; D not certain. This CDR3 contains 13 residues. Trimming removed 5 bases at V and 7 bases at J, with 12 bases between. Germline CDR1 reads SGHVS; CDR2 reads FNYEAQ. The full variable domain, its missing parts supplied by reference TRBV7-6 and TRBJ1-5, is GAGVSQSPRYKVTKRGQDVALRCDPISGHVSLYWYRQALGQGPEFLTYFNYEAQQDKSGLPNDRFSAERPEGSISTLTIQRTEQRDSAMYRCASSLTNWQPQHFGDGTRLSIL.

The chain carries TRBV7-3 and TRBJ2-1; D gene unclear. Germline CDR1 is SGHTA and CDR2 is FQGTGA. The germline V and J ends were trimmed by 1 base and 6 bases, with 10 bases remaining between them. The CDR3 covers 14 residues. CDR3 sequence (DNA): TGTGCCAGCAGCTTAAGCGGAACAGTCAATGAGCAGTTCTTC. Protein sequence: CASSLSGTVNEQFF.

This clonotype has a single count. This sequence joins TRBV3-1 and TRBJ1-5; D call uncertain. The germline V gene encodes CDR1 LGHDT and CDR2 YNNKEL (reference sequence). V was clipped by 7 bases and J by 7 bases, with 14 bases between them. This CDR3 region has 13 residues. This chain's CDR3 is CASIARGRQPQHF. The CDR3 nucleotides read TGTGCCAGCATCGCACGGGGAAGGCAGCCCCAGCATTTT.

The chain recombines TRBV9 with TRBJ2-1; the match to TRBD2 covers 12 bases. This CDR3 contains 14 residues. Per germline, CDR1 SGDLS and CDR2 YYNGEE. Trimming removed 4 bases from V and 15 bases from J; junction bases left unmatched: 11. In DNA, the CDR3 is TGTGCCAGCAGCCCTTTAGGACTAGCGGGATCTCCGTTCTTC. This codes for CASSPLGLAGSPFF.

CDR3 protein: CASSLLGQTNTEAFF. The DNA for the CDR3 is TGTGCCAGCAGTCTCCTCGGGCAAACGAACACTGAAGCTTTCTTT. The rearrangement uses TRBV6-1 and TRBJ1-1; D is unresolved. Germline values: CDR1 MNHNS, CDR2 SASEGT. The V gene lost 5 bases and the J gene lost 1 base, with 14 bases spanning the gap. This CDR3 region has 15 residues.

A few counts support this clonotype. J is TRBJ2-7 and V is TRBV7-9; the D gene is possibly TRBD2 (6 bases). Germline lookup yields CDR1 SEHNR and CDR2 FQNEAQ (reference sequence). This CDR3 is 16 amino acids long. Trimming removed 5 bases at V and 2 bases at J, with 19 bases between. DNA for the CDR3: TGTGCCAGCAGCCCGACGTGGGGACTGGGGCCCTACGAGCAGTACTTC. This translates into CASSPTWGLGPYEQYF.

The gene calls are TRBV11-2 and TRBJ1-4; D gene unclear. With 4 bases removed from V and 7 bases from J, the gap between germline ends came to 10 bases. Germline V gives CDR1 SGHAT, CDR2 FQNNGV. CDR3 size: 13 residues. The CDR3 nucleotides are TGTGCCAGCAGCTACTTGGACGCTGAAAAACTGTTTTTT. Amino acid sequence: CASSYLDAEKLFF.

The sample holds many counts of this clonotype. The chain uses TRBV4-2 and TRBJ2-3, with 9 bases that match TRBD2. The CDR3 spans 17 residues. Germline values: CDR1 LGHNA, CDR2 YNFKEQ. The ends lost 0 bases at V and 1 base at J; junction bases unmatched: 5. The CDR3 sequence is CASSQDPERGGTDTQYF. The CDR3 DNA reads TGTGCCAGCAGCCAAGATCCAGAGCGGGGGGGCACAGATACGCAGTATTTT.

V gene TRBV6-1 combines with J gene TRBJ2-7; D perhaps matches TRBD1 (5 bases). Per the germline V gene, CDR1 is MNHNS and CDR2 is SASEGT. CDR3 length equals 11 residues. Trimming took off 6 bases at V and 6 bases at J, with 9 bases between the two ends. CDR3 residues: CASSETVEQYF. CDR3 DNA: TGTGCCAGCAGCGAGACAGTCGAGCAGTACTTC.

The chain is built from TRBV3-1 and TRBJ1-5, with D unclear. The germline V and J ends were trimmed by 4 bases and 6 bases, with 19 bases remaining between them. Germline V lookup: CDR1 LGHDT, CDR2 YNNKEL (reference sequence). The CDR3 runs to 16 residues. The DNA of the CDR3 is TGTGCCAGCAGCCGAAGTACCAGCACTTTAGTTCAGCCCCAGCATTTT. Its translation: CASSRSTSTLVQPQHF.

This clonotype has just a few counts. The rearrangement joins TRBV29-1 to TRBJ1-2, with 8 bases lining up with TRBD1. The CDR3 contains 12 residues. The trim removed 4 bases at V and 7 bases at J, leaving 5 bases unmatched. Germline assignment: CDR1 SQVTM and CDR2 ANQGSEA. This CDR3 is CSVVTGESGYTF. CDR3 in DNA: TGCAGCGTTGTGACAGGGGAATCTGGCTACACCTTC.

This clonotype was seen a handful of times. The chain carries TRBV6-4 and TRBJ1-2, with 12 bases aligning to TRBD1. This CDR3 region has 15 residues. Germline trimming cut 5 bases from V and 5 bases from J; bases unmatched to any gene: 6. Germline CDR1 MRHNA, CDR2 SNTAGT. The DNA of the CDR3 is TGTGCCAGCAGTCACGGGGGACAGGGGGCGTATGGCTACACCTTC. Translated, it gives CASSHGGQGAYGYTF.

This clonotype was recorded a few times. The CDR3 sequence: CASSSNPGLAGGSEQFF. In nucleotides, the CDR3 is TGTGCCAGCAGCTCAAACCCGGGACTAGCGGGAGGGAGTGAGCAGTTCTTC. V and J are TRBV7-2 and TRBJ2-1, with 16 bases lining up with TRBD2. Germline values: CDR1 SGHTA, CDR2 FQGNSA. With V trimmed by 4 bases and J by 9 bases, 9 bases remained unmatched. CDR3 length equals 17 residues.

The rearrangement uses TRBV18 and TRBJ1-1; D is possibly TRBD1 (6 bases). Germline CDR1 reads KGHSH; CDR2 reads LQKENI. This CDR3 has 15 amino acids. Trimming stripped 3 bases from V and 6 bases from J, with 17 bases between. CDR3 amino acids: CASSPGGGREAEAFF. DNA of the CDR3: TGTGCCAGCTCACCGGGGGGGGGGCGCGAGGCTGAAGCTTTCTTT. The full variable domain, completed using reference TRBV18 and TRBJ1-1, is NAGVMQNPRHLVRRRGQEARLRCSPMKGHSHVYWYRQLPEEGLKFMVYLQKENIIDESGMPKERFSAEFPKEGPSILRIQQVVRGDSAAYFCASSPGGGREAEAFFGQGTRLTVV.